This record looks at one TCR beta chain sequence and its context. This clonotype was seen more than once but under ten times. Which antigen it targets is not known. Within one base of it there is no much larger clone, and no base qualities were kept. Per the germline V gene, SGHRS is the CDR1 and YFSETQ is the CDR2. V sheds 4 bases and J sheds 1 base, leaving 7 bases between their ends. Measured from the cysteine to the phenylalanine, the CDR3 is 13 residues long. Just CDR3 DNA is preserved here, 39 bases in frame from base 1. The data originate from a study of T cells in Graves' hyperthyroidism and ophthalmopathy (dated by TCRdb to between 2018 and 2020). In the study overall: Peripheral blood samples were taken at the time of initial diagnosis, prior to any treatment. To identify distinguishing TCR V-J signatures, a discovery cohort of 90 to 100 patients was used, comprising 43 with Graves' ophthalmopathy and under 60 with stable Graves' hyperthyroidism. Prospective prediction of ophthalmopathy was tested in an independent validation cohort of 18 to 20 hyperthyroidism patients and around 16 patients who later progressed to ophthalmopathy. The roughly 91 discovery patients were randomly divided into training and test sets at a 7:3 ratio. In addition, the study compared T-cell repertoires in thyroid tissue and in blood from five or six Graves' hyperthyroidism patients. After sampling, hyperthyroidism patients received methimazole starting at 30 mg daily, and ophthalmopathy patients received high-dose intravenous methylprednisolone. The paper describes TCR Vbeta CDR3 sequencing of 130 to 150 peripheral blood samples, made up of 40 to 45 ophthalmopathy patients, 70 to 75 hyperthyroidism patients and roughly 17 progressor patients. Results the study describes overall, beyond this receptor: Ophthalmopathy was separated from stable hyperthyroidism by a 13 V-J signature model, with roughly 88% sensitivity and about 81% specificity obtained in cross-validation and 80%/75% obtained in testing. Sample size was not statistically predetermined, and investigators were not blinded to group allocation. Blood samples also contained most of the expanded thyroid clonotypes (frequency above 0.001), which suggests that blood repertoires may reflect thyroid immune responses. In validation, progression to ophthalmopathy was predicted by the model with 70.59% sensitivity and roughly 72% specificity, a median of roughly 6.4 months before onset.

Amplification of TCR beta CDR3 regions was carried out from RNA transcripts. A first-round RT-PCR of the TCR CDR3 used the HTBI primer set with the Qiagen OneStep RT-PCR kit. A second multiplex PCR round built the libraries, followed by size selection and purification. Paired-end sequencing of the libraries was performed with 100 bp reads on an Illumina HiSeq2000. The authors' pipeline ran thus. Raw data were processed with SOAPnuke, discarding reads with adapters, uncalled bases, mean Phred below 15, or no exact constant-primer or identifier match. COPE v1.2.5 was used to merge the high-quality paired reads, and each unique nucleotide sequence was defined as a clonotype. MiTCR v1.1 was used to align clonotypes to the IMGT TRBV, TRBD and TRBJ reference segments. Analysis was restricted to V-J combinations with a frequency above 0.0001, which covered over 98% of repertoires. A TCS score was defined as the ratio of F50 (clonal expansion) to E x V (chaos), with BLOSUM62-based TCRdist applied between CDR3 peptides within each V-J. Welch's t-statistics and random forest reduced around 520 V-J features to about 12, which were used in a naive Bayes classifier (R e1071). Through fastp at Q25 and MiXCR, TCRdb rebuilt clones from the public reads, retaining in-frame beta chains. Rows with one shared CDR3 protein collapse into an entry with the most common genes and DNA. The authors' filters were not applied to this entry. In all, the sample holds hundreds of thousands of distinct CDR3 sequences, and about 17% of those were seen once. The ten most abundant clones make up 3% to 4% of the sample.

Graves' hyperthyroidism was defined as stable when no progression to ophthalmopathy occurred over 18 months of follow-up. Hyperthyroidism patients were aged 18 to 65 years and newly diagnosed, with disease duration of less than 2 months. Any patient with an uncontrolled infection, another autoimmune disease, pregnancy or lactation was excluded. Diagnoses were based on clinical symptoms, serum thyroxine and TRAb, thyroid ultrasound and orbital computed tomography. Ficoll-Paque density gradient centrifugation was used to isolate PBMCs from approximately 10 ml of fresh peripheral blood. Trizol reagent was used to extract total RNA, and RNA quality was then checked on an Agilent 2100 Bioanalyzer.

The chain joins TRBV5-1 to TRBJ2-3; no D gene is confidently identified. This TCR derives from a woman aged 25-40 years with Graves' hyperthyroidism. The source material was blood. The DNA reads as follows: TGCGCCAGCAGCGATCAGGGCACAGATACGCAGTATTTT. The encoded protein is CASSDQGTDTQYF.